The 22 T cell receptor beta chains below were found in one sample sequenced in a study of CD4+ T cells in melanoma. Here immunoSEQ multiplex PCR was the method, and the copy in TCRdb shows in-frame clones only, minus some. The table shows roughly 18,000 clones, with 83% occurring only once. Material for sequencing was cells from a culture (not recorded whether cultured in vitro). These receptors came from a human donor with melanoma.

V is TRBV19 and J is TRBJ1-2; 9 bases map to TRBD1. With 4 bases clipped from V and 6 bases from J, the junction kept 9 bases outside the gene matches. CDR1 and CDR2 from the germline V gene are LNHDA and SQIVND (reference sequence). The CDR3 consists of 15 residues. CDR3 in DNA: TGTGCCAGTAGTAGAGTACAGGGACAGGGCAATGGCTACACCTTC. This encodes CASSRVQGQGNGYTF.

V gene TRBV30 combines with J gene TRBJ1-5, with a weak D call TRBD1 (6 bases). Germline V gene data show CDR1 as GTSNPN and CDR2 as SVGIG (reference sequence). Trimming left V 1 base short and J 6 bases short, with 19 bases between. The CDR3 runs to 16 residues. CDR3 in amino acids: CAWSGHAVQGFQPQHF. The CDR3 DNA reads as TGTGCCTGGAGTGGCCATGCCGTTCAGGGGTTTCAGCCCCAGCATTTT.

The rearrangement joins TRBV18 to TRBJ2-7, with a possible D match to TRBD1 (5 bases). V lost 2 bases, J lost 2 bases, and 10 bases lay in between. Germline-derived CDR1 and CDR2 are KGHSH and LQKENI. The CDR3 runs to 14 residues. CDR3 coding DNA: TGTGCCAGCTCACCAACCCAGGGAACCTACGAGCAGTACTTC. Amino acids: CASSPTQGTYEQYF.

V gene TRBV14 combines with J gene TRBJ2-5; D is undetermined. This CDR3 has 13 amino acids. CDR1 SGHDN and CDR2 FVKESK come from the germline V gene. Trimming removed 3 bases from V and 3 bases from J, with 8 bases in between. The DNA for the CDR3 is TGTGCCAGCAGCCAGTGGGCAGAAGAGACCCAGTACTTC. Its protein product is CASSQWAEETQYF.

The chain combines TRBV5-1 with TRBJ1-2; possibly TRBD1 for D (5 bases). The CDR3 is 18 residues long. V dropped 3 bases and J dropped 0 bases, with 21 bases sitting between them. Germline CDR1 reads SGHRS; CDR2 reads YFSETQ. The CDR3 DNA reads as TGCGCCAGCAGCTCATTGGGGGAGACAGTGAACCCTAACTATGGCTACACCTTC. As protein: CASSSLGETVNPNYGYTF.

V usage is TRBV6-5 and J usage is TRBJ1-2; D is ambiguous. The CDR3 is made up of 14 amino acids. Germline assignment: CDR1 MNHEY and CDR2 SVGAGI. Trimming left V 0 bases short and J 5 bases short, with 10 bases between. CDR3 nucleotide sequence: TGTGCCAGCAGTTACTCATATGGTGCTTATGGCTACACCTTC. It yields the protein CASSYSYGAYGYTF.

The rearrangement links TRBV4-1 to TRBJ2-1, with D unresolved. The CDR3 covers 11 residues. CDR1 is MGHRA and CDR2 is YSYEKL in the germline V gene. The V and J ends lost 2 bases and 12 bases respectively, with 8 bases between them. The CDR3 spells CASSQNQMQFF. The DNA for the CDR3 is TGCGCCAGCAGCCAAAATCAAATGCAGTTCTTC.

The CDR3 DNA sequence: TGTGCCAGGAGGACAGGGCGAGCTAACTATGGCTACACCTTC. This sequence encodes CARRTGRANYGYTF. This chain uses TRBV19 with TRBJ1-2; 8 nucleotides agree with TRBD1. Germline V CDR1 and CDR2: LNHDA, SQIVND (reference sequence). The CDR3 spans 14 residues. The J segment lost 0 bases and the V segment lost 9 bases, leaving 6 bases of the junction unmatched.

J is TRBJ1-1 and V is TRBV2; no definite D call. The CDR3 has 10 residues. The ends were cut back, 6 bases at V and 9 bases at J, with 8 bases in the middle. Germline CDR1 is SNHLY and CDR2 is FYNNEI. CDR3: CASSQVKAFF. The CDR3 DNA follows: TGTGCCAGCAGCCAGGTTAAAGCTTTCTTT.

The gene calls are TRBV6-1 and TRBJ2-3; perhaps TRBD2 as D (5 bases). The CDR3 is 12 amino acids. Per the germline V gene, CDR1 is MNHNS and CDR2 is SASEGT. V was pared by 3 bases and J by 6 bases, with 7 bases between. CDR3 in amino acids: CASSESGDTQYF. The CDR3 DNA sequence: TGTGCCAGCAGTGAGTCGGGGGATACGCAGTATTTT.

The chain's CDR3 is CASSTGQSNTGELFF. For the CDR3, the DNA is TGTGCCAGCAGCACGGGACAGTCGAACACCGGGGAGCTGTTTTTT. The chain links TRBV21-1 to TRBJ2-2; the table's D call, TRBD1, has no DNA check behind it. TRBV21-1 is listed as a pseudogene. CDR3 length equals 15 residues.

The chain employs TRBV2 and TRBJ2-7, with D perhaps TRBD1 (6 bases). The CDR3 is made up of 17 amino acids. Germline values: CDR1 SNHLY, CDR2 FYNNEI. The V end was cut by 6 bases, the J end by 1 base, with 22 bases between. The CDR3 DNA sequence: TGTGCCAGCAGCCCCGCGCCGACAGGTTATCAATCCTACGAGCAGTACTTC. It codes for CASSPAPTGYQSYEQYF.

The rearrangement joins TRBV9 to TRBJ2-3; 16 bases agree with TRBD2. The V and J ends lost 10 bases and 10 bases, in that order; junction bases with no gene match: 27. The CDR3 covers 20 residues. Germline V lookup: CDR1 SGDLS, CDR2 YYNGEE. Here the CDR3 DNA reads TGTGCCGGGACCCCGCGAGCAGAAGTAGGGACTAGCGGGGGGGCCCCTTCGCAGTATTTT. It specifies CAGTPRAEVGTSGGAPSQYF.

The J gene is TRBJ2-5, the V gene TRBV5-6; D not certain. Germline V gene lookup returns CDR1 SGHDT and CDR2 YYEEEE. This CDR3 is 14 amino acids long. The ends were cut back, 1 base at V and 6 bases at J, with 13 bases in the middle. The CDR3 sequence: CASSLSFLQQTQYF. In DNA form, the CDR3 reads TGTGCCAGCAGCTTGTCGTTCCTCCAGCAGACCCAGTACTTC.

This sequence joins TRBV23-1 and TRBJ2-6, with unresolved D. TRBV23-1 is labeled an ORF, and its function is uncertain. V was pared by 5 bases and J by 5 bases, with 22 bases between. The CDR3 consists of 18 residues. In nucleotides, the CDR3 is TGCGCCAGCAGTTTATGGAATACGCAACAAAGTCGGGCCAACGTCCTGACTTTC. Its translation: CASSLWNTQQSRANVLTF.

Relative to its sample, this clone is large. The rearrangement joins TRBV11-2 to TRBJ2-5; 7 bases agree with TRBD2. Germline CDR1 reads SGHAT; CDR2 reads FQNNGV. The CDR3 is 14 residues long. The J segment lost 5 bases and the V segment lost 2 bases, leaving 5 bases of the junction unmatched. CDR3 bases: TGTGCCAGCAGCTTAAGAGCGGGGAGTGAGACCCAGTACTTC. Protein product: CASSLRAGSETQYF.

V usage is TRBV5-1 and J usage is TRBJ2-2; D ambiguous. Trimming shortened V by 4 bases and J by 3 bases, and 13 bases separated the two germline ends. Germline CDR1 reads SGHRS; CDR2 reads YFSETQ. CDR3 length: 15 residues. CDR3 residues: CASSLISRHTGELFF. The CDR3 DNA sequence: TGCGCCAGCAGCCTTATTAGCCGACACACCGGGGAGCTGTTTTTT.

The chain carries TRBV6-5 and TRBJ2-7, with D tentatively TRBD1 (6 bases). The germline V gene has CDR1 MNHEY and CDR2 SVGAGI. Trimming cost V 2 bases and J 0 bases, with 11 bases left between them. This CDR3 is 15 amino acids long. CDR3 DNA: TGTGCCAGCAGTTACGGGGGCCTCAGCTCCTACGAGCAGTACTTC. Its translation: CASSYGGLSSYEQYF.

This clone was seen just once. The chain is built from TRBV5-1 and TRBJ2-1, with 11 bases fitting TRBD2. Germline V gene lookup returns CDR1 SGHRS and CDR2 YFSETQ. The ends lost 4 bases at V and 8 bases at J; junction bases unmatched: 11. The CDR3 covers 16 residues. CDR3 sequence (DNA): TGCGCCAGCAGCCCCCGTGCTACTAGCGGGGGTGATGAGCAGTTCTTC. It specifies CASSPRATSGGDEQFF.

The chain employs TRBV7-3 and TRBJ2-3; unclear D gene. Germline assignment: CDR1 SGHTA and CDR2 FQGTGA. This CDR3 is 13 amino acids long. Trimming removed 2 bases at V and 3 bases at J, with 6 bases between. CDR3 bases: TGTGCCAGCAGCTTAGTGACGACAGATACGCAGTATTTT. It is translated as CASSLVTTDTQYF. Full variable domain (rest looked up from reference TRBV7-3 and TRBJ2-3): GAGVSQTPSNKVTEKGKYVELRCDPISGHTALYWYRQSLGQGPEFLIYFQGTGAADDSGLPNDRFFAVRPEGSVSTLKIQRTERGDSAVYLCASSLVTTDTQYFGPGTRLTVL.

The chain has TRBV5-1 and TRBJ2-7; 9 nucleotides match TRBD1. The CDR3 contains 15 residues. Per germline, CDR1 SGHRS and CDR2 YFSETQ. Trimming cost V 3 bases and J 2 bases; bases outside gene matches: 6. The CDR3, as DNA: TGCGCCAGCAGCTCGTCCGGGACAGGGCCCTACGAGCAGTACTTC. Residues: CASSSSGTGPYEQYF.

The rearrangement links TRBV2 to TRBJ1-4; D unclear. The CDR3 has 14 residues. Germline values: CDR1 SNHLY, CDR2 FYNNEI. The V end was cut by 9 bases, the J end by 0 bases, with 11 bases between. The chain's CDR3 is CASQQYSTNEKLFF. The CDR3 DNA sequence: TGTGCCAGTCAGCAGTATTCAACTAATGAAAAACTGTTTTTT.